Listed here are 2 T cell receptor beta chains from one sample, sequenced in a study of identical twins' blood T cells. TCRdb reanalysed the 5' RACE reads using MiXCR and keeps one entry per CDR3 protein. The table shows 400,000 or so distinct CDR3 sequences, with 28% occurring only once. Sequenced sample: PBMCs. These receptors came from a woman between 18 and 55 years old in good health.

The CDR3 protein is CASSIAGLNNEQFF. The CDR3 DNA sequence: TGTGCCAGTAGTATAGCGGGTTTAAACAATGAGCAGTTCTTC. The chain has TRBV19 and TRBJ2-1; D call uncertain. This CDR3 is 14 amino acids long. Germline CDR1 reads LNHDA; CDR2 reads SQIVND (reference sequence). Deletions cut 1 base from V and 5 bases from J, with 9 bases between.

This clonotype was seen many times. The gene calls are TRBV2 and TRBJ1-5; D is possibly TRBD1 (6 bases). Germline V gives CDR1 SNHLY, CDR2 FYNNEI. Trimming shortened V by 5 bases and J by 4 bases, and 9 bases separated the two germline ends. The CDR3 contains 13 residues. Here the CDR3 reads CASSSQGNQPQHF. The CDR3 nucleotides are TGTGCCAGCAGTTCACAGGGAAATCAGCCCCAGCATTTT.